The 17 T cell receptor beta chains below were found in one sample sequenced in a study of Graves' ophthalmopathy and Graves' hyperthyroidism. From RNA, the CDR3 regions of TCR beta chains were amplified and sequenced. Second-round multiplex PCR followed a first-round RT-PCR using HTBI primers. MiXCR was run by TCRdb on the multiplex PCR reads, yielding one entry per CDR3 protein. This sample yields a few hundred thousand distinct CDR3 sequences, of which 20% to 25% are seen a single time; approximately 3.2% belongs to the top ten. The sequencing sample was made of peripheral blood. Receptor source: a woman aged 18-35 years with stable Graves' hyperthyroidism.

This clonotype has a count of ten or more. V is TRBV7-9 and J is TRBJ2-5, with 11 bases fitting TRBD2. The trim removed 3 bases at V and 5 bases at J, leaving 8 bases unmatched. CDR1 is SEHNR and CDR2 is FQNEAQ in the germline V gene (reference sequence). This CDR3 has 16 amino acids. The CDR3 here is CASSFGLAGGYETQYF. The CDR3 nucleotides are TGTGCCAGCAGCTTCGGTCTAGCGGGAGGATACGAGACCCAGTACTTC.

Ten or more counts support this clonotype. CDR3 in amino acids: CASSQFTSTAGNYGYTF. For the CDR3, the DNA is TGTGCCAGCAGCCAATTTACCTCGACAGCCGGGAACTATGGCTACACCTTC. The chain combines TRBV14 with TRBJ1-2, with D possibly TRBD1 on 5 matching bases. This CDR3 spans 17 amino acids. From germline, CDR1 is SGHDN and CDR2 FVKESK. Trimming pared 2 bases from V and 2 bases from J, leaving 18 bases between.

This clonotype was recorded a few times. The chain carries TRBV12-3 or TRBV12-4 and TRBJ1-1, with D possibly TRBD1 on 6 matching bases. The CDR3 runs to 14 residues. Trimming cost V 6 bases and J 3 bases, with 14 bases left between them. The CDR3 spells CASSFNREYTEAFF. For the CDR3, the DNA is TGTGCCAGCAGCTTCAACAGGGAGTACACTGAAGCTTTCTTT.

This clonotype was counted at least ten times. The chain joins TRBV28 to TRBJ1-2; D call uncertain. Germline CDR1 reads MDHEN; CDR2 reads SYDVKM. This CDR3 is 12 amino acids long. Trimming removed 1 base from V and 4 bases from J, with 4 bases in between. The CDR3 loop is CASSLSPYGYTF. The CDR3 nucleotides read TGTGCCAGCAGTTTATCCCCCTATGGCTACACCTTC.

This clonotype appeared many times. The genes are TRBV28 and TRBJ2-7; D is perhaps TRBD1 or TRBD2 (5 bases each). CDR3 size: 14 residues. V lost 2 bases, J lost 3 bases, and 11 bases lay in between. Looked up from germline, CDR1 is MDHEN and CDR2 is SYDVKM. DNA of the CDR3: TGTGCCAGCAGTTTAGCAGGGAGCGACTACGAGCAGTACTTC. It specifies CASSLAGSDYEQYF.

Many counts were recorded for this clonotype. The CDR3, as DNA: TGCAGTGCTAGAAGATCTCCTAAGCATAATTCACCCCTCCACTTT. It encodes CSARRSPKHNSPLHF. The chain combines TRBV20-1 with TRBJ1-6, with D hard to call. Deletions cut 2 bases from V and 5 bases from J, with 13 bases between. In germline, CDR1 is DFQATT, CDR2 SNEGSKA (reference sequence). This CDR3 contains 15 residues.

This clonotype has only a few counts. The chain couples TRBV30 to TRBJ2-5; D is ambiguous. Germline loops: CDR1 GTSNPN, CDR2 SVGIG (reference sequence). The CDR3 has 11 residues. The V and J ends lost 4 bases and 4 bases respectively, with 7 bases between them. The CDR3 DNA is TGTGCCTGGACCGACCTAGAGACCCAGTACTTC. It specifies CAWTDLETQYF.

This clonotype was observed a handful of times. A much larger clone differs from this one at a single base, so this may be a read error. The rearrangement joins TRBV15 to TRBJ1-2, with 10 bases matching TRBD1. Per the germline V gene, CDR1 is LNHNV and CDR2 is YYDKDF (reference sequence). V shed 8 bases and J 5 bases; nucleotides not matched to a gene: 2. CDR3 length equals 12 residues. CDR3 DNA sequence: TGTGCCACCGGGGGACAGGGGTATGGCTACACCTTC. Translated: CATGGQGYGYTF.

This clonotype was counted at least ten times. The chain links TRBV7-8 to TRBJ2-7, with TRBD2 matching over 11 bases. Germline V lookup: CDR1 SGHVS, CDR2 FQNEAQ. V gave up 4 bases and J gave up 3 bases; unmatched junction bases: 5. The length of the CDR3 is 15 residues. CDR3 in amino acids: CASSSKTSGIYEQYF. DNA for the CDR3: TGTGCCAGCAGCTCGAAGACTAGCGGGATCTACGAGCAGTACTTC.

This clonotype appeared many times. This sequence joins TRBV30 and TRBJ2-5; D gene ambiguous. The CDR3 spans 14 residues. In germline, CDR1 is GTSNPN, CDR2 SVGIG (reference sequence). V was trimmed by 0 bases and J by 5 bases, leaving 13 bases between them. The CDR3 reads CAWSVPVQRETQYF. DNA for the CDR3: TGTGCCTGGAGTGTACCGGTCCAACGGGAGACCCAGTACTTC.

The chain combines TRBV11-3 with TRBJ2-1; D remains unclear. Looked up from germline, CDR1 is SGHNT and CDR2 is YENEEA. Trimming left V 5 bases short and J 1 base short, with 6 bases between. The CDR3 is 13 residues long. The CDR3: CASSLGSYNEQFF. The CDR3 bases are TGTGCCAGCAGCCTTGGTTCCTACAATGAGCAGTTCTTC.

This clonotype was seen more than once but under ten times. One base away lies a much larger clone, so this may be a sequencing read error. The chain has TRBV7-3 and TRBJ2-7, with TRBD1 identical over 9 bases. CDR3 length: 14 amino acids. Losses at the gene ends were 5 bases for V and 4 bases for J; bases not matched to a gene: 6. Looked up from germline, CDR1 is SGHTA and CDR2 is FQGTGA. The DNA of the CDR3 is TGTGCCAGCAGCCCCGGGACAGGGTGGTACGAGCAGTACTTC. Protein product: CASSPGTGWYEQYF.

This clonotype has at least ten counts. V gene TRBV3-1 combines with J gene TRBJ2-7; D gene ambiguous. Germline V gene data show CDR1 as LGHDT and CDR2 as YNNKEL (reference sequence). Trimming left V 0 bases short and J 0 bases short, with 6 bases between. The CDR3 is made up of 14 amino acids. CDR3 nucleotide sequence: TGTGCCAGCAGCCAAGAGCACCGCTCCTACGAGCAGTACTTC. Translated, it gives CASSQEHRSYEQYF.

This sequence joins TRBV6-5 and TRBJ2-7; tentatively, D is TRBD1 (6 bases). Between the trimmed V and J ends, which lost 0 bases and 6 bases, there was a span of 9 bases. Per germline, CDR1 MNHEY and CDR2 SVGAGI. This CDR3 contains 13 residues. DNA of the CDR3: TGTGCCAGCAGTTACTCGTTAGGGGGCGAGCAGTACTTC. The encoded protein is CASSYSLGGEQYF.

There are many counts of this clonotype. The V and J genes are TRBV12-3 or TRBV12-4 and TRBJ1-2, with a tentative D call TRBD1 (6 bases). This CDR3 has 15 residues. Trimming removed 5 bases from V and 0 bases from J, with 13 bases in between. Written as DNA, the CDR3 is TGTGCCAGCAGTCCGTCAGGGGAAGCTAACTATGGCTACACCTTC. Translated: CASSPSGEANYGYTF.

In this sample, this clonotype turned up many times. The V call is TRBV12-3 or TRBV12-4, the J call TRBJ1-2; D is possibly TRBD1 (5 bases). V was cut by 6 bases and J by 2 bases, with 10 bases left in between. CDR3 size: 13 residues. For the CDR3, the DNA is TGTGCCAGCAGGGGGGTCGAGAACTATGGCTACACCTTC. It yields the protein CASRGVENYGYTF.

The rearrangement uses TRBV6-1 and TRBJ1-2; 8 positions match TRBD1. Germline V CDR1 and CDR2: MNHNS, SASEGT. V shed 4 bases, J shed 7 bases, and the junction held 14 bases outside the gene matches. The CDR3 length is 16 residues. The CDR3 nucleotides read TGTGCCAGCAGTGTCCCGCCCGGACAGGGAGTCATTGGCTACACCTTC. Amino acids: CASSVPPGQGVIGYTF.